This T cell receptor beta chain is drawn from a study of response to subunit inactivated influenza vaccine. Study-level findings and limits: After each seasonal influenza vaccination, few new T cells are recruited, the authors suggested.

Concerning this clonotype itself: Its matching antigen is unknown.

TCRdb redid the calling of the RT-PCR reads with MiXCR, one entry per CDR3 protein. There are about 540,000 distinct CDR3 sequences in the sample; 14% occur only once, and around 10% lies in the top ten. This receptor was obtained from a man aged 50-60 years who received an inactivated influenza vaccine. Material: PBMCs from blood, obtained about 12 days after vaccination.

This chain's CDR3 is CASRPQGGYGYTF. The CDR3 DNA follows: TGTGCCAGCAGGCCCCAGGGGGGCTATGGCTACACCTTC. The chain couples TRBV12-3 or TRBV12-4 to TRBJ1-2, with 7 bases fitting TRBD1. Germline trimming cut 6 bases from V and 4 bases from J; bases unmatched to any gene: 5. CDR3 length equals 13 residues.